This is a list of T cell receptor beta chains from one sample in a study of cytomegalovirus exposure and HLA in healthy donors. Assay: immunoSEQ multiplex PCR; the TCRdb copy retains only in-frame clones and omits some. The top ten hold 4.8% of the sample, which has roughly 180,000 clones, roughly 86% seen once. The specimen was PBMCs. The receptors originated from a girl aged 10 to 17 in good health and CMV-seropositive. CDR3s include the opening cysteine and the closing phenylalanine or tryptophan. The D gene is left open where the match is weak. For some rows the clone size is stated as once, few or many, or as a class when expanded; others skip it.

J gene: TRBJ2-3
clone size: NA
D gene: NA
V gene: TRBV5-1
CDR3 DNA: TGCGCCAGCAGCTTGGTAAGCTTCACAGATACGCAGTATTTT
CDR3 protein: CASSLVSFTDTQYF

J gene: TRBJ2-7
clone size: NA
D gene: NA
V gene: TRBV12-5
CDR3 DNA: TGTGCTAGTGGTTTGGTAAGGACAGGGAGGGACGAGCAGTACTTC
CDR3 protein: CASGLVRTGRDEQYF

J gene: TRBJ2-7
clone size: NA
D gene: TRBD1
V gene: TRBV6-5
CDR3 DNA: TGTGCCAGCAGTTACTCGAGTAGGGACAGCTCCTACGAGCAGTACTTC
CDR3 protein: CASSYSSRDSSYEQYF

J gene: TRBJ2-1
clone size: NA
D gene: TRBD1
V gene: TRBV14
CDR3 DNA: TGTGCCAGCAGCCAGACAGGGGGCGCCTACAATGAGCAGTTCTTC
CDR3 protein: CASSQTGGAYNEQFF

J gene: TRBJ2-2
clone size: NA
D gene: TRBD2
V gene: TRBV7-3
CDR3 DNA: TGTGCCAGCAGCGCCTATAGCGGGGGGGCCCCCGGGGAGCTGTTTTTT
CDR3 protein: CASSAYSGGAPGELFF

J gene: TRBJ2-3
clone size: NA
D gene: TRBD1
V gene: TRBV2
CDR3 DNA: TGTGCCAGCAGTCGACAGGGTAGGACAGATACGCAGTATTTT
CDR3 protein: CASSRQGRTDTQYF

J gene: TRBJ1-2
clone size: NA
D gene: NA
V gene: TRBV7-9
CDR3 DNA: TGTGCCAGCAGCGCTCCGGGGGGGGGAGATGGCTACACCTTC
CDR3 protein: CASSAPGGGDGYTF

J gene: TRBJ2-7
clone size: NA
D gene: TRBD1
V gene: TRBV5-5
CDR3 DNA: TGTGCCAGCAGCTCTAGACAGGGGGCGCAGGCCAATCCCTACGAGCAGTACTTC
CDR3 protein: CASSSRQGAQANPYEQYF

J gene: TRBJ1-2
clone size: NA
D gene: TRBD1
V gene: TRBV7-3
CDR3 DNA: TGTGCCAGCAGCCCCACGGGTGGAAAGACAGGGGGCGGTTATGGCTACACCTTC
CDR3 protein: CASSPTGGKTGGGYGYTF

J gene: TRBJ1-2
clone size: NA
D gene: NA
V gene: TRBV2
CDR3 DNA: TGTGCCAGCAGCCTGAGAGCTGGCTACACCTTC
CDR3 protein: CASSLRAGYTF

J gene: TRBJ1-2
clone size: few
D gene: NA
V gene: TRBV5-8
CDR3 DNA: TGTGCCAGCAGCAACCTACAGGGCGGCTATGGCTACACCTTC
CDR3 protein: CASSNLQGGYGYTF

J gene: TRBJ2-2
clone size: NA
D gene: TRBD1
V gene: TRBV5-1
CDR3 DNA: TGCGCCAGCAGCCTCGACAGGGTATCTCCCGGGGAGCTGTTTTTT
CDR3 protein: CASSLDRVSPGELFF

J gene: TRBJ2-7
clone size: NA
D gene: NA
V gene: TRBV27
CDR3 DNA: TGTGCCAGCAGTTTATTGCCAAGCCTTTACGAGCAGTACTTC
CDR3 protein: CASSLLPSLYEQYF

J gene: TRBJ1-2
clone size: NA
D gene: NA
V gene: TRBV7-9
CDR3 DNA: TGTGCCAGCAGCTATACAGGGTTATCAGGCGGCTACACCTTC
CDR3 protein: CASSYTGLSGGYTF

J gene: TRBJ1-1
clone size: NA
D gene: NA
V gene: TRBV9
CDR3 DNA: TGTGCCAGCAGCCCCACATCGGGGTGGACTGAAGCTTTCTTT
CDR3 protein: CASSPTSGWTEAFF

J gene: TRBJ1-3
clone size: NA
D gene: TRBD1
V gene: TRBV5-1
CDR3 DNA: TGCGCCAGCAGCTCCAGTGGGACAGCTAGATCTGGAAACACCATATATTTT
CDR3 protein: CASSSSGTARSGNTIYF

J gene: TRBJ1-1
clone size: NA
D gene: NA
V gene: TRBV6-1
CDR3 DNA: TGTGCCAGCAGTGATGTAGCCGGGAACACTGAAGCTTTCTTT
CDR3 protein: CASSDVAGNTEAFF

J gene: TRBJ2-7
clone size: NA
D gene: NA
V gene: TRBV6-1
CDR3 DNA: TGTGCCAGCAGTGTTGCAGACTACGAGCAGTACTTC
CDR3 protein: CASSVADYEQYF

J gene: TRBJ1-2
clone size: NA
D gene: NA
V gene: TRBV9
CDR3 DNA: TGTGCCAGCAGCGTAGGGGCAGGGAATGGCTACACCTTC
CDR3 protein: CASSVGAGNGYTF

J gene: TRBJ1-1
clone size: NA
D gene: NA
V gene: TRBV30
CDR3 DNA: TGTGCCCTACAGGGTTGGGTGAACACTGAAGCTTTCTTT
CDR3 protein: CALQGWVNTEAFF

J gene: TRBJ1-2
clone size: NA
D gene: NA
V gene: TRBV14
CDR3 DNA: TGTGCCAGTGGAGAAAACTATGGCTACACCTTC
CDR3 protein: CASGENYGYTF

J gene: TRBJ1-6
clone size: NA
D gene: TRBD1
V gene: TRBV5-1
CDR3 DNA: TGCGCCAGCAGCTTGGAGGGGGCTGGGTATAATTCACCCCTCCACTTT
CDR3 protein: CASSLEGAGYNSPLHF

J gene: TRBJ2-7
clone size: once
D gene: NA
V gene: TRBV19
CDR3 DNA: TGTGCCAGTAGTGGAAAAGGGGGCTCCTACGAGCAGTACTTC
CDR3 protein: CASSGKGGSYEQYF

J gene: TRBJ1-5
clone size: once
D gene: TRBD1
V gene: TRBV30
CDR3 DNA: TGTGCCTGGAGTGGGAACAGGGGAAGCAATCAGCCCCAGCATTTT
CDR3 protein: CAWSGNRGSNQPQHF

J gene: TRBJ1-4
clone size: NA
D gene: TRBD1
V gene: TRBV4-1
CDR3 DNA: TGCGCCAGCAGTAGGACAGGGACTAATGAAAAACTGTTTTTT
CDR3 protein: CASSRTGTNEKLFF

J gene: TRBJ1-1
clone size: NA
D gene: NA
V gene: TRBV4-2
CDR3 DNA: TGTGCCAGCAGCCAAGTCGCTGGGGGGAGTACTGAAGCTTTCTTT
CDR3 protein: CASSQVAGGSTEAFF

J gene: TRBJ1-3
clone size: NA
D gene: NA
V gene: TRBV19
CDR3 DNA: TGTGCCAGTAGTATCGATGGGACAATAGGAAACACCATATATTTT
CDR3 protein: CASSIDGTIGNTIYF

J gene: TRBJ2-1
clone size: NA
D gene: NA
V gene: TRBV7-3
CDR3 DNA: TGTGCCAGCAGCTTTTTAGGGGGGGGGAATGAGCAGTTCTTC
CDR3 protein: CASSFLGGGNEQFF

J gene: TRBJ1-6
clone size: NA
D gene: NA
V gene: TRBV18
CDR3 DNA: TGTGCCAGCTCACCTCGAACGAAGACAGGCGACTATAGAAATTCACCCCTCCACTTT
CDR3 protein: CASSPRTKTGDYRNSPLHF

J gene: TRBJ2-1
clone size: NA
D gene: TRBD2
V gene: TRBV19
CDR3 DNA: TGTGCCAGTAGTATCGCAGCGGGGGGATTATACAATGAGCAGTTCTTC
CDR3 protein: CASSIAAGGLYNEQFF

J gene: TRBJ2-7
clone size: NA
D gene: NA
V gene: TRBV11-2
CDR3 DNA: TGTGCCAGCAGCTTACGCCACGGTCAGGTCTACGAGCAGTACTTC
CDR3 protein: CASSLRHGQVYEQYF

J gene: TRBJ2-3
clone size: NA
D gene: TRBD2
V gene: TRBV29-1
CDR3 DNA: TGCAGCGTTGAGGGGAGGGCCCGCACAGATACGCAGTATTTT
CDR3 protein: CSVEGRARTDTQYF

J gene: TRBJ1-1
clone size: NA
D gene: NA
V gene: TRBV7-9
CDR3 DNA: NA
CDR3 protein: CASSSSKPNTEAFF

J gene: TRBJ1-2
clone size: NA
D gene: NA
V gene: TRBV6-5
CDR3 DNA: TGTGCCAGCAGCGCCACAGGGATTGGCTACACCTTC
CDR3 protein: CASSATGIGYTF

J gene: TRBJ2-1
clone size: NA
D gene: NA
V gene: TRBV5-1
CDR3 DNA: TGCGCCAGCAGCTCCACAGGGAACTCCTACAATGAGCAGTTCTTC
CDR3 protein: CASSSTGNSYNEQFF

J gene: TRBJ1-2
clone size: NA
D gene: NA
V gene: TRBV29-1
CDR3 DNA: TGCAGCGTTGATCCAGCGGTCCATGGCTACACCTTC
CDR3 protein: CSVDPAVHGYTF

J gene: TRBJ2-7
clone size: NA
D gene: NA
V gene: TRBV7-8
CDR3 DNA: TGTGCCAGCAGCTTAAGGACAGTGACCTACGATCAGTACTTC
CDR3 protein: CASSLRTVTYDQYF

J gene: TRBJ1-1
clone size: NA
D gene: NA
V gene: TRBV7-3
CDR3 DNA: TGTGCCAGCAGCCCACAGGGCACAGGCACTGAAGCTTTCTTT
CDR3 protein: CASSPQGTGTEAFF

J gene: TRBJ1-1
clone size: NA
D gene: NA
V gene: TRBV18
CDR3 DNA: TGTGCCAGCCTCGACGGGATTGACACTGAAGCTTTCTTT
CDR3 protein: CASLDGIDTEAFF